The entry that follows covers one T cell receptor beta chain sequence. These data belong to a study of cytomegalovirus exposure and HLA in healthy donors. The CDR3 has 15 residues. The germline V gene encodes CDR1 MGHRA and CDR2 YSYEKL. V was pared by 0 bases and J by 5 bases, with 13 bases between. Primers included in the PCR were 60 Vbeta and 13 Jbeta primers. Some clones are missing from TCRdb's copy, which holds only in-frame ones; the method was immunoSEQ multiplex PCR. Of roughly 130,000 clones in the sample, 75% to 90% were seen once. The sample comprised PBMCs. The gene calls are TRBV4-1 and TRBJ1-1; no clear D gene. The sequence was obtained from a man between 25 and 39 years old in good health and CMV-seronegative. CDR3 loop: CASSQDPAAGTEAFF. The DNA of the CDR3 is TGCGCCAGCAGCCAAGATCCGGCGGCGGGGACTGAAGCTTTCTTT.